A selection of T cell receptor beta chains follows, all from one sample in a study of radiation and T cells in renal cell carcinoma. Libraries were prepared by immunoSEQ multiplex PCR; TCRdb keeps only in-frame clonotypes and omits some of them. This table has roughly 120,000 clones, approximately 78% appearing once. This sample comprised blood, obtained from a patient whose treatment included radiotherapy and nephrectomy. These receptors were collected from a woman between 55 and 75 years old with renal cell carcinoma. Each CDR3 is given with its conserved first and last residue. Each record gives: J gene, V gene, clone size, D gene, CDR3 DNA, CDR3 protein. D genes are given only for firm matches. Clone size appears in some rows only: once, few, many, or a class for an expanded clone.

j_call: TRBJ2-5
v_call: TRBV14
clone_size: -
d_call: -
cdr3_nt: TGTGCCAGCAGCCAAGAAGTAAGAGAGACCCAGTACTTC
cdr3_aa: CASSQEVRETQYF

j_call: TRBJ2-2
v_call: TRBV9
clone_size: -
d_call: -
cdr3_nt: TGTGCCAGCAGCGTAGAGGGCCAGGGAGGGCTGTTTTTT
cdr3_aa: CASSVEGQGGLFF

j_call: TRBJ1-1
v_call: TRBV15
clone_size: -
d_call: -
cdr3_nt: TGTGCCACCAGCAGAGATCGGGGAGAAAAGGGGCTGAACACTGAAGCTTTCTTT
cdr3_aa: CATSRDRGEKGLNTEAFF

j_call: TRBJ2-5
v_call: TRBV5-4
clone_size: few
d_call: TRBD2
cdr3_nt: TGTGCCAGCAGCGCGACTAGCGGGCTCCAAGAGACCCAGTACTTC
cdr3_aa: CASSATSGLQETQYF

j_call: TRBJ1-2
v_call: TRBV11-1
clone_size: few
d_call: TRBD1
cdr3_nt: TGTGCCAGCAGCCCCGGACAGGACTATGGCTACACCTTC
cdr3_aa: CASSPGQDYGYTF

j_call: TRBJ2-4
v_call: TRBV9
clone_size: -
d_call: -
cdr3_nt: TGTGCCAGCAGCGTACAGCTGGGGGGTATTCAGTACTTC
cdr3_aa: CASSVQLGGIQYF

j_call: TRBJ2-2
v_call: TRBV18
clone_size: -
d_call: -
cdr3_nt: TGTGCCAGCTCACTTGGACGGCGCACCGGGGAGCTGTTTTTT
cdr3_aa: CASSLGRRTGELFF

j_call: TRBJ1-2
v_call: TRBV10-3
clone_size: -
d_call: -
cdr3_nt: TGTGCCATCACCGGGACGGAAAACTATGGCTACACCTTC
cdr3_aa: CAITGTENYGYTF

j_call: TRBJ1-1
v_call: TRBV28
clone_size: -
d_call: -
cdr3_nt: TGTGCCAGCAGTCCAAGCACAGGGCCCAACACTGAAGCTTTCTTT
cdr3_aa: CASSPSTGPNTEAFF

j_call: TRBJ2-7
v_call: TRBV28
clone_size: -
d_call: -
cdr3_nt: TGTGCCAGCAGTTTAGCGGGCCACACCTACGAGCAGTACTTC
cdr3_aa: CASSLAGHTYEQYF

j_call: TRBJ2-5
v_call: TRBV15
clone_size: -
d_call: -
cdr3_nt: TGTGCCACCAGCAGAGATCAGGGACGGGGGCTGAACTTC
cdr3_aa: CATSRDQGRGLNF

j_call: TRBJ2-1
v_call: TRBV4-3
clone_size: -
d_call: TRBD2
cdr3_nt: TGCGCCAGCAGCGGAGGACTAGCGGGGGGGGTTGGGTACAATGAGCAGTTCTTC
cdr3_aa: CASSGGLAGGVGYNEQFF

j_call: TRBJ2-7
v_call: TRBV6-5
clone_size: -
d_call: -
cdr3_nt: TGTGCCAGCAGTTACGTGAGGGGCGACGAGCAGTACTTC
cdr3_aa: CASSYVRGDEQYF

j_call: TRBJ2-5
v_call: TRBV28
clone_size: -
d_call: TRBD2
cdr3_nt: TGTGCCAGCAGTTTATCACTAGCGGGAGCGGTAGGGGAGACCCAGTACTTC
cdr3_aa: CASSLSLAGAVGETQYF

j_call: TRBJ2-7
v_call: TRBV19
clone_size: -
d_call: -
cdr3_nt: TGTGCCAGTAGCGAAAGGACTCTTTCGGGGTACGAGCAGTACTTC
cdr3_aa: CASSERTLSGYEQYF

j_call: TRBJ1-5
v_call: TRBV2
clone_size: -
d_call: TRBD1
cdr3_nt: TGTGCCAGCAGTGCGGACAGGGCAGGCGGAGGCAATCAGCCCCAGCATTTT
cdr3_aa: CASSADRAGGGNQPQHF